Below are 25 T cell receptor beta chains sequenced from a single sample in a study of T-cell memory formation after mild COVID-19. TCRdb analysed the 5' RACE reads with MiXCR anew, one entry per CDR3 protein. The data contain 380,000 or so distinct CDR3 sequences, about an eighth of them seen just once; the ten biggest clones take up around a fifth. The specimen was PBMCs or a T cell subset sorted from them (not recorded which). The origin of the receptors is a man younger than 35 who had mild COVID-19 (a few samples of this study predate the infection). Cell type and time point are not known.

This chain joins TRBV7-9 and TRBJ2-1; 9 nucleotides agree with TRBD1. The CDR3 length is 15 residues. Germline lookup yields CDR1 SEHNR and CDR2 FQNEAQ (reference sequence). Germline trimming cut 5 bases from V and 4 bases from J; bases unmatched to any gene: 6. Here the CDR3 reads CASSKTGGSYNEQFF. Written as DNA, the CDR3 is TGTGCCAGCAGCAAGACAGGGGGATCTTACAATGAGCAGTTCTTC.

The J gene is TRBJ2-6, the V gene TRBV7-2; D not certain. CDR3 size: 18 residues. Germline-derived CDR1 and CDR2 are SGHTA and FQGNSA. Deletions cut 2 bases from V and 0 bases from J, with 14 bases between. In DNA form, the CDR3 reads TGTGCCAGCAGCTTATCCTTTCGGCTGAGCTCTGGGGCCAACGTCCTGACTTTC. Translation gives CASSLSFRLSSGANVLTF.

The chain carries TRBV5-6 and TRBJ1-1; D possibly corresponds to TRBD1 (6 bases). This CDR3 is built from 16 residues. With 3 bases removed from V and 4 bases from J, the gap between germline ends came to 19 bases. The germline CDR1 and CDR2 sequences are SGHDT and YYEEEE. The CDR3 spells CASSWELGTFPTEAFF. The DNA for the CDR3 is TGTGCCAGCAGCTGGGAACTCGGGACATTTCCCACTGAAGCTTTCTTT. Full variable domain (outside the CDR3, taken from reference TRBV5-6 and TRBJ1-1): DAGVTQSPTHLIKTRGQQVTLRCSPKSGHDTVSWYQQALGQGPQFIFQYYEEEERQRGNFPDRFSGHQFPNYSSELNVNALLLGDSALYLCASSWELGTFPTEAFFGQGTRLTVV.

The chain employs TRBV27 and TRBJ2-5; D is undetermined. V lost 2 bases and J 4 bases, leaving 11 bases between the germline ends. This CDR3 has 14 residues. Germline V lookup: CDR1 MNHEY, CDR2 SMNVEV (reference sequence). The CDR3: CASSLQPQGETQYF. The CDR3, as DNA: TGTGCCAGCAGTTTACAGCCCCAAGGAGAGACCCAGTACTTC.

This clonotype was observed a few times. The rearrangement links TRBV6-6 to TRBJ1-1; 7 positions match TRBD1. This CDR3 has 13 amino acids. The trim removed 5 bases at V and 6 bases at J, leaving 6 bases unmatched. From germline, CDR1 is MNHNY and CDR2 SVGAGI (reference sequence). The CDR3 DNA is TGTGCCAGCAGTGGGACAGATGGGCCTGAAGCTTTCTTT. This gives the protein CASSGTDGPEAFF.

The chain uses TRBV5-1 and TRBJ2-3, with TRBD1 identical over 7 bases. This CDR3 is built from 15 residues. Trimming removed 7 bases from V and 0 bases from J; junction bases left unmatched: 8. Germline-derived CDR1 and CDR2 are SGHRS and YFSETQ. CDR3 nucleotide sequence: TGCGCCAGCCAAGATCCGGGACAGAGCACAGATACGCAGTATTTT. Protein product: CASQDPGQSTDTQYF.

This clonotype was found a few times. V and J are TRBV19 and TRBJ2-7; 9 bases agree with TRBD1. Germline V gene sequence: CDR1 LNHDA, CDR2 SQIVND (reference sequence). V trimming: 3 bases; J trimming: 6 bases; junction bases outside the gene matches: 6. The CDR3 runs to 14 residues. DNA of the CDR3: TGTGCCAGTAGTATTGGGACAGGGTTTGGCGAGCAGTACTTC. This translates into CASSIGTGFGEQYF.

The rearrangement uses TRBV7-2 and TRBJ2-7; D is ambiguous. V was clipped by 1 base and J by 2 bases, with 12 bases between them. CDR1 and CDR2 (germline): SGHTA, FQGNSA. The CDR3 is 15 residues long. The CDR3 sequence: CASSLDTGRAYEQYF. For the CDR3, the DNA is TGTGCCAGCAGCTTAGATACGGGTCGGGCCTACGAGCAGTACTTC.

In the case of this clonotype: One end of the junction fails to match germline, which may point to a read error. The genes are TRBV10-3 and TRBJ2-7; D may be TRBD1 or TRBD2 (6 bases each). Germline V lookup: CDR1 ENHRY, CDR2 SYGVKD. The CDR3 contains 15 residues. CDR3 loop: CAISGSGWGAYEQSF. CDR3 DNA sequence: TGTGCCATCAGTGGGAGCGGTTGGGGGGCCTACGAGCAGTCCTTC.

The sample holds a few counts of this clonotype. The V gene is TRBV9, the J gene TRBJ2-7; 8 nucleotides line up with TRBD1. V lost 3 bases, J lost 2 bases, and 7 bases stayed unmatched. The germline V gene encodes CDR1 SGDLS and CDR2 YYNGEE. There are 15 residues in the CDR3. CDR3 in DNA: TGTGCCAGCAGCGCCCAAACAGGGGGGCCCTACGAGCAGTACTTC. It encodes CASSAQTGGPYEQYF.

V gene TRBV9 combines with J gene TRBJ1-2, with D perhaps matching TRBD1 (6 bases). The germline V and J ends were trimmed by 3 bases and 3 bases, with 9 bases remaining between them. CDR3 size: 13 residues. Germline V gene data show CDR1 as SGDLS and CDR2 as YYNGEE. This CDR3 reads CASSGQAYYGYTF. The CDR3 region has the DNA TGTGCCAGCAGCGGACAGGCATACTATGGCTACACCTTC. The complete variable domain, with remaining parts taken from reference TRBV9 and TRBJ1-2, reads DSGVTQTPKHLITATGQRVTLRCSPRSGDLSVYWYQQSLDQGLQFLIQYYNGEERAKGNILERFSAQQFPDLHSELNLSSLELGDSALYFCASSGQAYYGYTFGSGTRLTVV.

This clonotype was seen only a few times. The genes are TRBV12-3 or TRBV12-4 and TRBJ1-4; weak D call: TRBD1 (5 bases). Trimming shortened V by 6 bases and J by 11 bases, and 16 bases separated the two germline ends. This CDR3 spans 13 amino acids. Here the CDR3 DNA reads TGTGCCAGCAGCAGTACCCCGGGACCCAAACTGTTTTTT. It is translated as CASSSTPGPKLFF.

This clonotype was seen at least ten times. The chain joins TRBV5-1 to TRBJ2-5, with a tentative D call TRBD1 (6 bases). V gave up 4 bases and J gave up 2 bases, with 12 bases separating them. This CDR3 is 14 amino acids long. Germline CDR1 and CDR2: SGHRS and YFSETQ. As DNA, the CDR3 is TGCGCCAGCAGCGCACGGGACAATCAAGAGACCCAGTACTTC. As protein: CASSARDNQETQYF.

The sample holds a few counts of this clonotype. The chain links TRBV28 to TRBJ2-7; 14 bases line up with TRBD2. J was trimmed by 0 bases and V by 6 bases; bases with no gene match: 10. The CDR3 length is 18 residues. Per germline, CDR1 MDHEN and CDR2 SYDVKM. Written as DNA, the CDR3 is TGTGCCAGCAGGGGACTAGCGGGGGCCCAACCTAGCTCCTACGAGCAGTACGTC. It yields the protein CASRGLAGAQPSSYEQYV.

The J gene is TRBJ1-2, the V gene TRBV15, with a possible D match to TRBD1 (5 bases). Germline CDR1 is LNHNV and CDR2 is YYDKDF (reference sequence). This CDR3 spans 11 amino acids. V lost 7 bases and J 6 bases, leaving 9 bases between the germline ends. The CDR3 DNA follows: TGTGCCACCACCCAGGGAGATGGCTACACCTTC. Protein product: CATTQGDGYTF.

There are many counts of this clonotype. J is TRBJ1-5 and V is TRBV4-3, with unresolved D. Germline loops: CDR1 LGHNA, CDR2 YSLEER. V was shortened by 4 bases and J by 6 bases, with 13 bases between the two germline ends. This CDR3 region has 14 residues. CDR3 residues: CASSRGGVGQPQHF. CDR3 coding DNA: TGCGCCAGCAGCCGCGGTGGGGTCGGTCAGCCCCAGCATTTT.

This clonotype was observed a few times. This CDR3 is CASSHGRGWDTGELFF. CDR3 nucleotide sequence: TGTGCCAGCAGCCATGGCCGGGGTTGGGACACCGGGGAGCTGTTTTTT. The chain employs TRBV11-1 and TRBJ2-2; tentatively, D is TRBD2 (5 bases). Germline CDR1 SGHAT, CDR2 FQDESV (reference sequence). V shed 5 bases and J shed 3 bases, with 16 bases lying between them. This CDR3 has 16 amino acids.

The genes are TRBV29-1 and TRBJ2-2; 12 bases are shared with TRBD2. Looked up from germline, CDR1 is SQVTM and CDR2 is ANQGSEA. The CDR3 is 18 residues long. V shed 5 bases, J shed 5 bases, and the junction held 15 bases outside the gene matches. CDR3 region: CSVRGGLAGPLPTGELFF. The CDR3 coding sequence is TGCAGCGTTCGGGGTGGACTAGCGGGGCCGCTTCCTACCGGGGAGCTGTTTTTT.

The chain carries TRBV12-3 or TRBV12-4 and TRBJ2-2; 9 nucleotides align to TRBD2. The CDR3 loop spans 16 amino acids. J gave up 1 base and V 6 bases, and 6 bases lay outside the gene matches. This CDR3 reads CASSPRLAENTGELFF. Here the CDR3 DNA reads TGTGCCAGCAGCCCTCGACTAGCGGAGAACACCGGGGAGCTGTTTTTT.

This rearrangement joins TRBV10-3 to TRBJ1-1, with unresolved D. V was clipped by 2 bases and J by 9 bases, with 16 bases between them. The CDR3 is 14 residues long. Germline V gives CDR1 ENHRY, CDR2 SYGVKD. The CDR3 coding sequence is TGTGCCATCAGTGAGACCCAACCTCTAAGAAAAGCTTTCTTT. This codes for CAISETQPLRKAFF.

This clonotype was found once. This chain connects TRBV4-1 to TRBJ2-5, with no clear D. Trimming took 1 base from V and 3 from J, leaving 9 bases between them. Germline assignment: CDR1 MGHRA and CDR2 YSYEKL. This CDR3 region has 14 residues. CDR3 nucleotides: TGCGCCAGCAGCCAAGTGGCCCTAAAAGAGACCCAGTACTTC. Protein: CASSQVALKETQYF.

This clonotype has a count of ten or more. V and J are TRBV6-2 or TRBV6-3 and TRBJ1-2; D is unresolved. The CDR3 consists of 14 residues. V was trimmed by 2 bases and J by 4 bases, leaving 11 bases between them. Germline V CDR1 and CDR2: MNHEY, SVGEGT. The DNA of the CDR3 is TGTGCCAGCAGTTACCGTGGCAGCATCTATGGCTACACCTTC. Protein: CASSYRGSIYGYTF.

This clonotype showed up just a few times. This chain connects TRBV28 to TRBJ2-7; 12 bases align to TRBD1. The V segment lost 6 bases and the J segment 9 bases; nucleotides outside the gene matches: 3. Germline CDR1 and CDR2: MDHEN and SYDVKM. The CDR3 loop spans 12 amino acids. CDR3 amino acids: CASSLGQGAQYV. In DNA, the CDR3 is TGTGCCAGCAGCCTGGGACAGGGGGCGCAGTACGTC.

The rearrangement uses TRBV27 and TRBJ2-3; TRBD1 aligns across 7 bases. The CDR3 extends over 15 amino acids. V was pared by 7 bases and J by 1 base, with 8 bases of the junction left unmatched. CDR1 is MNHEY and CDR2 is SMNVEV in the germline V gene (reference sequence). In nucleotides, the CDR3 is TGTGCCAGCAACAAGGGGGCAGGACGCACAGATACGCAGTATTTT. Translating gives CASNKGAGRTDTQYF.

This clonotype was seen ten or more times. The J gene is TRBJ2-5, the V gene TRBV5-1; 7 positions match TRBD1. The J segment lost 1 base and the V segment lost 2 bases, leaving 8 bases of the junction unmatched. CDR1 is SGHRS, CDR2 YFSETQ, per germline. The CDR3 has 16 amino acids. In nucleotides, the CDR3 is TGCGCCAGCAGCTTTGGGGGACAGAGTTTCCAAGAGACCCAGTACTTC. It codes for CASSFGGQSFQETQYF. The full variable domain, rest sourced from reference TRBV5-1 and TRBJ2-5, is KAGVTQTPRYLIKTRGQQVTLSCSPISGHRSVSWYQQTPGQGLQFLFEYFSETQRNKGNFPGRFSGRQFSNSRSEMNVSTLELGDSALYLCASSFGGQSFQETQYFGPGTRLLVL.